The 8 T cell receptor beta chains below come from one sample, sequenced in a study of regulatory T cells in long-lasting Graves disease. Researchers made TCR beta libraries by using iRepertoire HTBI primers and running Arm-PCR on CDR3 regions. In TCRdb, the multiplex PCR reads were re-called with MiXCR into one record per CDR3 protein. The data show roughly 500,000 distinct CDR3 sequences, 22% seen once. Time point reported: persistent/refractory GD, antithyroid drugs over 5 years with positive TRAb. Extracted RNA from PBMCs served as the source of the TCR library. Sequences were derived from peripheral blood mononuclear cells (PBMCs), sampled when the disease was refractory, from a patient treated with antithyroid drugs. Receptor source: a female donor with Graves disease.

This clonotype has just a few counts. The V and J genes are TRBV9 and TRBJ1-2; the D is unclear. From germline, CDR1 is SGDLS and CDR2 YYNGEE. The CDR3 contains 13 residues. The V and J ends lost 2 bases and 8 bases respectively, with 13 bases between them. CDR3 coding DNA: TGTGCCAGCAGCGTCGACCTTAGGTGGGGCTACACCTTC. It yields the protein CASSVDLRWGYTF.

This clonotype was recorded many times. The V call is TRBV20-1, the J call TRBJ2-7; TRBD2 aligns across 9 bases. Per germline, CDR1 DFQATT and CDR2 SNEGSKA (reference sequence). The CDR3 length is 14 residues. The V and J ends lost 0 bases and 11 bases, in that order; junction bases with no gene match: 11. CDR3 region: CSARDPKLAGEEYF. The CDR3 nucleotides read TGCAGTGCTAGAGATCCTAAGTTAGCGGGGGAGGAGTACTTC.

This clonotype has ten or more counts. The rearrangement joins TRBV20-1 to TRBJ1-1, with TRBD1 matching over 7 bases. Germline assignment: CDR1 DFQATT and CDR2 SNEGSKA (reference sequence). The V gene end was trimmed by 4 bases and the J gene end by 8 bases; junction bases not matched to a gene: 13. The CDR3 runs 14 residues. CDR3 sequence (DNA): TGCAGTGCTAACGCCGGGACAGCGGACTCGGAAGCTTTCTTT. This gives the protein CSANAGTADSEAFF.

This clonotype was seen many times. This chain uses TRBV6-1 with TRBJ1-5; possible D gene TRBD1, 5 bases. Germline lookup yields CDR1 MNHNS and CDR2 SASEGT. The CDR3 totals 14 residues. The germline V and J ends were trimmed by 2 bases and 6 bases, with 11 bases remaining between them. CDR3 loop: CASSESWGGQPQHF. The CDR3 DNA reads TGTGCCAGCAGTGAAAGTTGGGGGGGTCAGCCCCAGCATTTT.

This clonotype occurred many times. The chain recombines TRBV19 with TRBJ1-1, with D perhaps matching TRBD1 (6 bases). Germline assignment: CDR1 LNHDA and CDR2 SQIVND (reference sequence). Deletions cut 6 bases from V and 1 base from J, with 12 bases between. CDR3 length equals 14 residues. CDR3 nucleotides: TGTGCCAGTAGCACTGGACAGAGGAACACTGAAGCTTTCTTT. Amino acid sequence: CASSTGQRNTEAFF.

This chain uses TRBV28 with TRBJ1-5; 10 positions agree with TRBD1. The CDR3 is 15 amino acids. J was trimmed by 4 bases and V by 6 bases; bases with no gene match: 6. CDR1 MDHEN and CDR2 SYDVKM come from the germline V gene. The DNA of the CDR3 is TGTGCCAGCAGCACCGGGACAGGGGCAAATCAGCCCCAGCATTTT. Its translation is CASSTGTGANQPQHF.

The table lists this clonotype with many counts. This chain uses TRBV20-1 with TRBJ1-2; 11 bases map to TRBD1. This CDR3 region has 15 residues. Germline loops: CDR1 DFQATT, CDR2 SNEGSKA (reference sequence). V shed 6 bases and J 5 bases; nucleotides not matched to a gene: 11. The CDR3 nucleotides read TGCAGTGCGATCACTAGGACAGGGGGCAGTTATGGCTACACCTTC. This sequence encodes CSAITRTGGSYGYTF.

This clonotype was observed at least ten times. The chain joins TRBV19 to TRBJ1-1; 9 bases fit TRBD1. CDR1 is LNHDA, CDR2 SQIVND, per germline (reference sequence). V dropped 4 bases and J dropped 3; count of bases not matched to a gene: 6. This CDR3 has 15 residues. The DNA of the CDR3 is TGTGCCAGTAGTACGGACAGGGGATACGACACTGAAGCTTTCTTT. Its protein product is CASSTDRGYDTEAFF.